This TCR beta chain was sequenced during a study of spatial heterogeneity in lung cancer. Whole-study results and caveats: Detection of ubiquitous tumor TCRs in blood was higher at resection than follow-up.

About this clonotype itself: The antigen is unknown.

This CDR3 is 17 amino acids long. Germline V gene sequence: CDR1 LGHDT, CDR2 YNNKEL (reference sequence). Losses at the gene ends were 3 bases for V and 4 bases for J; bases not matched to a gene: 5. Time point denoted: sample taken at primary tumor resection. Samples were donated by 72 untreated early-stage non-small cell lung cancer patients. Whole RNA, isolated from tumor, nontumor lung or frozen PBMC, was sequenced without prior sorting. On each TCR cDNA molecule, a unique molecular identifier was present. TCRdb itself ran the 5' RACE reads through MiXCR, one entry per CDR3 protein. The data contain 40,000 to 50,000 distinct CDR3 sequences, roughly an eighth of them singletons.

The rearrangement links TRBV3-1 to TRBJ2-2; the match to TRBD2 covers 13 bases. Sample: PBMCs, taken at surgery. The sequence came from a male donor with early-stage non-small cell lung cancer. CDR3 region: CASSQEGLAGPTGELFF. CDR3 bases: TGTGCCAGCAGCCAGGAGGGACTAGCGGGACCCACCGGGGAGCTGTTTTTT.